Listed below are T cell receptor beta chains from one sample, sequenced in a study of OX40 agonist ivuxolimab in advanced cancers. The protocol was immunoSEQ multiplex PCR, while the TCRdb copy is restricted to in-frame clones and leaves out a portion. Among approximately 15,000 clones listed, roughly 90% were seen once. Sequenced here: CD4+ or CD8+ T cells sorted from blood, sampled in a trial of the OX40 agonist ivuxolimab. The receptors were sampled from an adult with an advanced solid tumor such as melanoma, head and neck, liver or kidney cancer. Both conserved end residues are part of each CDR3. Fields, in order: clone size, D gene, V gene, J gene, CDR3 protein, CDR3 DNA. D genes are given only for firm matches. A clone size is listed for some rows: how often the clone was seen (once, few, many), or a class if it is expanded.

>few|-|TRBV7-9|TRBJ2-5
CASSKISSGAGTQYF
TGTGCCAGCAGCAAAATTTCATCAGGGGCAGGGACCCAGTACTTC
>-|-|TRBV27|TRBJ2-3
CASSLLGESFTDTQYF
TGTGCCAGCAGTTTATTGGGGGAGAGTTTTACAGATACGCAGTATTTT
>-|-|TRBV5-4|TRBJ2-5
CASSSQETQYF
TGTGCCAGCAGCTCGCAAGAGACCCAGTACTTC
>-|-|TRBV18|TRBJ1-5
CASSPQSRDSNQPQHF
TGTGCCAGCTCACCACAATCCCGGGACAGCAATCAGCCCCAGCATTTT
>-|TRBD2|TRBV6-6|TRBJ2-7
CASSHGTSDYEQYF
TGTGCCAGCAGTCACGGGACTAGCGACTACGAGCAGTACTTC
>-|TRBD1|TRBV18|TRBJ1-2
CASSPTGNYGYTF
TGTGCCAGCTCACCGACAGGGAACTATGGCTACACCTTC
>once|TRBD1|TRBV4-2|TRBJ1-4
CASSQPSTGVIATNEKLFF
TGTGCCAGCAGCCAACCCTCGACAGGGGTGATAGCAACTAATGAAAAACTGTTTTTT
>-|-|TRBV27|TRBJ1-1
CASSLGGARIMNTEAFF
TGTGCCAGCAGTTTGGGAGGGGCCAGAATTATGAACACTGAAGCTTTCTTT
>-|-|TRBV10-3|TRBJ1-5
CANGGDNQPQHF
TGTGCCAATGGGGGGGACAATCAGCCCCAGCATTTT
>-|-|TRBV6-1|TRBJ1-5
CASSEGRTEHF
TGTGCCAGCAGTGAAGGTCGAACAGAGCATTTT